This T cell receptor (beta chain) is from a study of post-analysis software for immune sequencing data. On the study more broadly: Both relapsing-remitting and secondary progressive multiple sclerosis featured among the disease courses, as did progressive-relapsing multiple sclerosis.

Tagging with unique molecular identifiers was a feature of the TCR beta cDNA libraries. From the PCR reads, TCRdb called clonotypes with MiXCR, one entry per CDR3 protein. The sample contains 380,000 or so distinct CDR3 sequences, approximately 38% of which appear only once. The CDR3 extends over 13 amino acids. CDR1 and CDR2 (germline): DFQATT, SNEGSKA (reference sequence). Trimming cost V 1 base and J 7 bases, with 8 bases left between them. Findings and caveats of the study: About five TRBV segments were more frequent in patients than controls; TRBV5-6, TRBV5-1 and TRBV20-1 belonged to this group.

The table lists this clonotype with a few counts. Its antigen remains unidentified. The specimen sequenced was blood. The origin of this receptor is a girl aged 10-17 years with multiple sclerosis. J is TRBJ2-6 and V is TRBV20-1; D unclear. This CDR3 is CSARATVANVLTF. The CDR3, as DNA: TGCAGTGCTAGAGCGACGGTAGCCAACGTCCTGACTTTC.